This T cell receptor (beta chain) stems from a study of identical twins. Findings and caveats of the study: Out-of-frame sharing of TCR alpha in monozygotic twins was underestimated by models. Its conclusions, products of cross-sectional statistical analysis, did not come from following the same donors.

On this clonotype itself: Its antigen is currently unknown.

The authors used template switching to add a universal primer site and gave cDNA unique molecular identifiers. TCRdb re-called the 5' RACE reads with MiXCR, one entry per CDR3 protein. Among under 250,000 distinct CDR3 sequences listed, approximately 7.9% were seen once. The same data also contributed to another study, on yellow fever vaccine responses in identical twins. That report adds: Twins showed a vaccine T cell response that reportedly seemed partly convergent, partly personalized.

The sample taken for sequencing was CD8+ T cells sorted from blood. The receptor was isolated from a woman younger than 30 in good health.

CDR3 bases: TGTGCCAGCAGCGACCCCGGGACTAGTGGAGATACGCAGTATTTT. Protein product: CASSDPGTSGDTQYF. This chain joins TRBV9 and TRBJ2-3, with TRBD2 matching over 8 bases. With V trimmed by 3 bases and J by 5 bases, 8 bases remained unmatched. Germline CDR1 reads SGDLS; CDR2 reads YYNGEE. The CDR3 consists of 15 residues.